The 4 T cell receptor beta chains listed next were all sequenced from one sample in a study of blood T cells in healthy people across ages. The second PCR ran roughly 7 to 12 cycles with a sample-barcoded 5' primer and J-beta primers. TCRdb recomputed calls from the 5' RACE reads with MiXCR, one row per CDR3 protein. The sample shows some 550,000 distinct CDR3 sequences, less than 60% of them seen only once. The sample comprised blood. All receptors derive from a man at least 80 years old in good health.

The chain uses TRBV29-1 and TRBJ2-7, with 7 bases aligning to TRBD2. CDR1 is SQVTM, CDR2 ANQGSEA, per germline. The CDR3 has 14 amino acids. V trimming: 3 bases; J trimming: 4 bases; junction bases outside the gene matches: 9. DNA for the CDR3: TGCAGCGTTGAGGCGTGGGGAGGGGCGTACGAGCAGTACTTC. This sequence encodes CSVEAWGGAYEQYF.

This chain connects TRBV7-2 to TRBJ2-7, with 10 bases lining up with TRBD2. The CDR3 has 14 amino acids. From germline, CDR1 is SGHTA and CDR2 FQGNSA. Germline trimming cut 4 bases from V and 6 bases from J; bases unmatched to any gene: 6. In nucleotides, the CDR3 is TGTGCCAGCAGCTCAGCGGGGGGGCCTACCGAGCAGTACTTC. Protein: CASSSAGGPTEQYF.

On this clonotype: This may arise from a read error, as a much more abundant clone is one base away. The chain joins TRBV6-5 to TRBJ1-1; D remains ambiguous. Germline CDR1 and CDR2: MNHEY and SVGAGI. There are 12 residues in the CDR3. Trimming removed 7 bases from V and 4 bases from J, with 10 bases in between. Here the CDR3 reads CASKGSATEAFF. CDR3 bases: TGTGCCAGCAAAGGATCGGCCACTGAAGCTTTCTTT.

The J gene is TRBJ2-1, the V gene TRBV20-1, with 8 nucleotides matching TRBD2. CDR1 and CDR2 (germline): DFQATT, SNEGSKA (reference sequence). This CDR3 is built from 15 residues. J lost 9 bases, V lost 6 bases, and 16 bases had no gene match. CDR3 loop: CSATRTSPFYGEQFF. The CDR3 region has the DNA TGCAGTGCAACCCGGACTAGCCCCTTTTATGGTGAGCAGTTCTTC.